This section outlines one T cell receptor (beta chain) sequence together with its context. Its specificity is not known. The CDR3 loop spans 13 amino acids. Trimming stripped 6 bases from V and 4 bases from J, with 12 bases between. Germline CDR1 is LNHNV and CDR2 is YYDKDF (reference sequence). This entry comes from a study of T cell responses to AZD1222 COVID-19 vaccine. Study results and limitations: Only after the peak T cell response were repertoires sampled. There were mostly white British donors and more females than males, and clonal diversity was possibly underestimated. Baseline seropositivity occurred in only six or seven AZD1222 recipients. CD4 TCRs covered the whole spike, strongest at regions 160-218 and 743-854.

TCRdb's copy holds only in-frame clones and misses some; the assay was immunoSEQ multiplex PCR. The profile covers some 150,000 clones, with about 90% appearing a single time and 8% to 10% taken by the ten largest. The source is an adult who received the AZD1222 COVID-19 vaccine. The rearrangement uses TRBV15 and TRBJ1-1; a possible D gene is TRBD1 (5 bases). The starting material was peripheral blood, obtained 28 days after the second AZD1222 dose. The CDR3 region is CATSTGRGTEAFF. CDR3 sequence (DNA): TGTGCCACCAGTACCGGTAGGGGCACTGAAGCTTTCTTT.